Listed below are T cell receptor beta chains from one sample, sequenced in a study of cytomegalovirus exposure and HLA in healthy donors. Libraries were prepared by immunoSEQ multiplex PCR; TCRdb keeps only in-frame clonotypes and omits some of them. This sample has 150,000 to 200,000 clones, with around 83% found just once. The material sequenced was PBMCs. These receptor sequences come from a man aged 50-60 years in good health and CMV-seronegative. The CDR3 runs from the conserved cysteine through the conserved F or W. The D gene is left open where the match is weak. The size of a clone is reported for some rows only, either as once, few or many, or as a class for expanded clones.

14,TRBJ2-1,TRBV19,NA,NA,CASNPSSSYNEQFF,TGTGCCAGTAACCCTAGTAGCTCCTACAATGAGCAGTTCTTC
15,TRBJ2-3,TRBV27,NA,TRBD1,CASSPDRGRRDTQYF,TGTGCCAGCAGCCCGGACAGGGGGCGAAGAGATACGCAGTATTTT
15,TRBJ1-1,TRBV29-1,NA,NA,CSVEGVQGVNTEAFF,TGCAGCGTTGAAGGGGTACAGGGAGTGAACACTGAAGCTTTCTTT
15,TRBJ2-7,TRBV14,NA,NA,CASSQEGGPTYEQYF,TGTGCCAGCAGCCAAGAGGGGGGGCCCACCTACGAGCAGTACTTC
13,TRBJ2-2,TRBV28,few,NA,CASLATHTGELFF,TGTGCCAGCCTAGCGACTCACACCGGGGAGCTGTTTTTT
14,TRBJ2-7,TRBV28,few,NA,CASNVVRAPYEQYF,TGTGCCAGCAATGTTGTGAGGGCTCCCTACGAGCAGTACTTC
19,TRBJ2-7,TRBV5-4,NA,TRBD2,CASSSKVSGRAGGSYEQYF,TGTGCCAGCAGCTCAAAGGTTAGCGGGAGGGCCGGGGGATCATACGAGCAGTACTTC
13,TRBJ2-7,TRBV6-5,NA,NA,CASSYLEFGEQYF,TGTGCCAGCAGTTACCTGGAGTTCGGCGAGCAGTACTTC
15,TRBJ1-5,TRBV18,NA,TRBD1,CASSPPGQGSQPQHF,TGTGCCAGCTCACCACCGGGACAGGGGTCTCAGCCCCAGCATTTT
16,TRBJ2-2,TRBV7-2,once,NA,CASSFMGSLATGELFF,TGTGCCAGCAGCTTTATGGGCTCCTTGGCCACCGGGGAGCTGTTTTTT
15,TRBJ2-5,TRBV4-1,few,TRBD1,CASSQGRGRVETQYF,TGCGCCAGCAGCCAGGGCAGGGGGCGCGTAGAGACCCAGTACTTC
13,TRBJ1-4,TRBV5-6,NA,NA,CASSRGVAEKLFF,TGTGCCAGCAGCCGGGGGGTGGCGGAAAAACTGTTTTTT
15,TRBJ1-1,TRBV5-1,NA,TRBD1,CASSPGTGVSPEAFF,TGCGCCAGCAGCCCCGGGACAGGGGTAAGTCCTGAAGCTTTCTTT
15,TRBJ2-2,TRBV5-1,NA,TRBD1,CASTKGDRNTGELFF,TGCGCCAGCACTAAGGGGGACAGGAACACCGGGGAGCTGTTTTTT
13,TRBJ2-7,TRBV4-1,NA,NA,CASSPGHFYEQYF,TGCGCCAGCAGCCCAGGACATTTCTACGAGCAGTACTTC
17,TRBJ2-5,TRBV4-2,NA,TRBD1,CASSQGTGGAVKETQYF,TGTGCCAGCAGCCAAGGGACAGGGGGCGCTGTCAAAGAGACCCAGTACTTC
14,TRBJ1-3,TRBV7-2,NA,NA,CASSLVSSGNTIYF,TGTGCCAGCAGCTTAGTTAGCTCTGGAAACACCATATATTTT